The 2 T cell receptor beta chains below all came from one sample that was sequenced in a study of cytomegalovirus exposure and HLA in healthy donors. In the PCR, 60 Vbeta and 13 Jbeta primers were used. TCRdb's table, derived via immunoSEQ multiplex PCR, lists solely in-frame clones and lacks some. This sample's table has 38,000 or so clones. Sample: PBMCs. Receptors were obtained from a man under 40 in good health and CMV-seronegative.

The chain is built from TRBV15 and TRBJ1-2, with D tentatively TRBD1 (5 bases). The V gene lost 4 bases and the J gene lost 6 bases, with 12 bases spanning the gap. CDR3 length equals 13 residues. Per germline, CDR1 LNHNV and CDR2 YYDKDF (reference sequence). The CDR3 DNA reads as TGTGCCACCAGCACGGGGGTAATCGATGGCTACACCTTC. It yields the protein CATSTGVIDGYTF.

The chain has TRBV30 and TRBJ2-1; the match to TRBD2 covers 10 bases. The CDR3 loop spans 16 amino acids. The V and J ends lost 0 bases and 9 bases, in that order; junction bases with no gene match: 11. Germline CDR1 reads GTSNPN; CDR2 reads SVGIG (reference sequence). CDR3 DNA sequence: TGTGCCTGGAGTGTGCTGGTGGTAGCGGGAGGTGGTGAGCAGTTCTTC. It specifies CAWSVLVVAGGGEQFF.